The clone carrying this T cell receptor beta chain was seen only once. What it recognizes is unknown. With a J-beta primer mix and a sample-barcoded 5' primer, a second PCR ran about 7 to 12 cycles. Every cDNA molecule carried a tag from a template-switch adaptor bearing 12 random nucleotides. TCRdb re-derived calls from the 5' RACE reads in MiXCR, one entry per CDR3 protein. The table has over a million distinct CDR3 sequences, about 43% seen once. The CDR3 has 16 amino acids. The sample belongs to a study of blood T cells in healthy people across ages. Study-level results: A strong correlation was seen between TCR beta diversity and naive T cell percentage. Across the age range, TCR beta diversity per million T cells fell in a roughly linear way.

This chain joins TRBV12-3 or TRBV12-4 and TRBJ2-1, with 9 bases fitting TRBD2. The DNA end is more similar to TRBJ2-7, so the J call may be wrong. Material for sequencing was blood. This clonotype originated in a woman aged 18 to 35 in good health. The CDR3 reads CASSLLSGGMYNEQYF. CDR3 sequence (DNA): TGTGCCAGCAGTTTACTGAGCGGGGGGATGTACAATGAGCAGTACTTC.